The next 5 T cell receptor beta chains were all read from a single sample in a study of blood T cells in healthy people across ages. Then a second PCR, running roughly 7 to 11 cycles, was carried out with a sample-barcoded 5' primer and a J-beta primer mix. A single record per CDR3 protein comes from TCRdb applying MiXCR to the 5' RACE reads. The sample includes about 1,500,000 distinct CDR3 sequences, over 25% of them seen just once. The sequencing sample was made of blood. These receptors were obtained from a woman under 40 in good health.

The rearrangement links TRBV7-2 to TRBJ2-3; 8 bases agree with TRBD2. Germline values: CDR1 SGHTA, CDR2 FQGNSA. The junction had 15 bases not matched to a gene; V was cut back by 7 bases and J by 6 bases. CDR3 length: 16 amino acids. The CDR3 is CASILGGANDGDTQYF. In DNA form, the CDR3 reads TGTGCCAGCATCCTCGGGGGGGCGAATGACGGGGATACGCAGTATTTT.

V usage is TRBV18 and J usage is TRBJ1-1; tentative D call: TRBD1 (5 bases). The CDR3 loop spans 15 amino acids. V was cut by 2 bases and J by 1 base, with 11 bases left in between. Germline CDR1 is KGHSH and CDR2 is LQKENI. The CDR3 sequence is CASSPEGLKNTEAFF. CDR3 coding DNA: TGTGCCAGCTCACCAGAGGGACTCAAGAACACTGAAGCTTTCTTT.

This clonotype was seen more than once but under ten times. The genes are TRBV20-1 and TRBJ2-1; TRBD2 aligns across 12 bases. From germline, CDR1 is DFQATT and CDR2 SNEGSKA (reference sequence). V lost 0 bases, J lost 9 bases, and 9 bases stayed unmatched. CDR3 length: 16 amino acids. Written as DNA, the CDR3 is TGCAGTGCTAGAGATCAGGCTAGCGGGGGGGCGAGTGAGCAGTTCTTC. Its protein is CSARDQASGGASEQFF.

This chain's CDR3 is CASSLDRVGIQYF. In DNA form, the CDR3 reads TGTGCCAGCAGCCTGGACAGGGTCGGCATTCAGTACTTC. J is TRBJ2-4 and V is TRBV3-1; 8 positions match TRBD1. The V gene end was trimmed by 4 bases and the J gene end by 9 bases; junction bases not matched to a gene: 5. This CDR3 contains 13 residues. CDR1 and CDR2 (germline): LGHDT, YNNKEL (reference sequence).

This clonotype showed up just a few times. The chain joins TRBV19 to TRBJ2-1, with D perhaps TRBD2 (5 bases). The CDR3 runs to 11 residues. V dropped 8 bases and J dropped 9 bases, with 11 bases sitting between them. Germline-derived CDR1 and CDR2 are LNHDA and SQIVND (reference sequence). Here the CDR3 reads CASALEFEQFF. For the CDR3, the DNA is TGTGCCAGTGCACTAGAGTTTGAGCAGTTCTTC.